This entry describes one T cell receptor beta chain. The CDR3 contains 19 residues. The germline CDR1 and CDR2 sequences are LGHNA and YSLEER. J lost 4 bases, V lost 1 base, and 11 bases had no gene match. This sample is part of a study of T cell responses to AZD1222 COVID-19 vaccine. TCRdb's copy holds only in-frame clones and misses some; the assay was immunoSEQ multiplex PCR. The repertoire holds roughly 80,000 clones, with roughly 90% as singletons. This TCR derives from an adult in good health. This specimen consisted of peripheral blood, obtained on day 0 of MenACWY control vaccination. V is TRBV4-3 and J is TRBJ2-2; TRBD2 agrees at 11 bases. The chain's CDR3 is CASSQGVAGGPHPTGELFF. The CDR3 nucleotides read TGCGCCAGCAGCCAAGGTGTAGCGGGAGGGCCGCATCCCACCGGGGAGCTGTTTTTT.